This entry lists 25 T cell receptor beta chains sequenced from one sample in a study of blood T cell repertoires in COVID-19. The assay was immunoSEQ multiplex PCR, and TCRdb's table has in-frame clones only and misses some. The sample records around 150,000 clones, approximately 85% being singletons. Sequencing input: peripheral blood. The origin of the receptors is a woman aged 55-70 years with COVID-19, enrolled during active disease.

The chain joins TRBV6-4 to TRBJ1-2, with TRBD1 identical over 8 bases. CDR1 and CDR2 from the germline V gene are MRHNA and SNTAGT. V lost 5 bases, J lost 4 bases, and 6 bases stayed unmatched. This CDR3 is 14 amino acids long. CDR3 loop: CASSRTGTGYGYTF. The DNA for the CDR3 is TGTGCCAGCAGTCGGACCGGGACAGGCTATGGCTACACCTTC.

V is TRBV19 and J is TRBJ2-1, with D possibly TRBD2 on 7 matching bases. The CDR3 covers 15 residues. Germline CDR1 reads LNHDA; CDR2 reads SQIVND (reference sequence). V was clipped by 3 bases and J by 7 bases, with 16 bases between them. The CDR3 loop is CASSMGGGSRNEQFF. In DNA, the CDR3 is TGTGCCAGTAGTATGGGGGGCGGGAGTCGGAATGAGCAGTTCTTC.

V is TRBV19 and J is TRBJ1-5; perhaps TRBD1 as D (6 bases). V was pared by 6 bases and J by 4 bases, with 10 bases between. This CDR3 spans 13 amino acids. Germline V gene data show CDR1 as LNHDA and CDR2 as SQIVND (reference sequence). The CDR3 sequence: CASRRDTNQPQHF. In DNA, the CDR3 is TGTGCCAGTAGACGGGACACAAATCAGCCCCAGCATTTT.

V and J are TRBV6-5 and TRBJ1-4; 8 bases agree with TRBD1. Germline-derived CDR1 and CDR2 are MNHEY and SVGAGI. Trimming at V came to 4 bases and at J to 5 bases, leaving 6 bases not matched to a gene. The CDR3 has 15 residues. The CDR3 protein is CASSSPRTGNEKLFF. CDR3 nucleotide sequence: TGTGCCAGCAGTTCCCCCCGGACAGGGAATGAAAAACTGTTTTTT.

The rearrangement uses TRBV18 and TRBJ1-2; 7 bases match TRBD1. CDR1 and CDR2 from the germline V gene are KGHSH and LQKENI. V shed 3 bases and J 3 bases; nucleotides not matched to a gene: 1. CDR3 length: 13 residues. The CDR3 DNA follows: TGTGCCAGCTCACCTCAGGGGGACTATGGCTACACCTTC. Its protein product is CASSPQGDYGYTF.

J is TRBJ2-5 and V is TRBV29-1, with 15 nucleotides matching TRBD2. Germline CDR1 SQVTM, CDR2 ANQGSEA. The ends lost 7 bases at V and 3 bases at J; junction bases unmatched: 12. The CDR3 has 17 amino acids. For the CDR3, the DNA is TGCAGCGCTGTAGGACTAGCGGGAGGGCCTAGGGAAGAGACCCAGTACTTC. Its translation is CSAVGLAGGPREETQYF.

The chain recombines TRBV2 with TRBJ2-2; 10 bases match TRBD2. Trimming cost V 10 bases and J 7 bases; bases outside gene matches: 12. Germline V gives CDR1 SNHLY, CDR2 FYNNEI. This CDR3 contains 15 residues. CDR3 sequence reads: CATSERGGRSGELFF. The CDR3 coding sequence is TGTGCCACCTCAGAGCGGGGGGGCCGTAGCGGGGAGCTGTTTTTT. The whole variable domain, remainder taken from reference TRBV2 and TRBJ2-2, is EPEVTQTPSHQVTQMGQEVILRCVPISNHLYFYWYRQILGQKVEFLVSFYNNEISEKSEIFDDQFSVERPDGSNFTLKIRSTKLEDSAMYFCATSERGGRSGELFFGEGSRLTVL.

The chain joins TRBV12-3 or TRBV12-4 to TRBJ2-5; TRBD2 might be the D (5 bases). This CDR3 spans 12 amino acids. V gave up 7 bases and J gave up 7 bases, with 13 bases separating them. CDR3 DNA sequence: TGTGCCAGCAAAGGCCGCCGGGGGACCCAGTACTTC. Amino acids: CASKGRRGTQYF.

The chain carries TRBV7-3 and TRBJ2-1, with 7 bases aligning to TRBD2. Germline-derived CDR1 and CDR2 are SGHTA and FQGTGA. There are 16 residues in the CDR3. The trim removed 5 bases at V and 5 bases at J, leaving 12 bases unmatched. The CDR3 DNA reads TGTGCCAGCAGCCCTACCGGGACTACCATTGACAATGAGCAGTTCTTC. Residues: CASSPTGTTIDNEQFF. The variable domain in full, with the rest retrieved from reference TRBV7-3 and TRBJ2-1, is GAGVSQTPSNKVTEKGKYVELRCDPISGHTALYWYRQSLGQGPEFLIYFQGTGAADDSGLPNDRFFAVRPEGSVSTLKIQRTERGDSAVYLCASSPTGTTIDNEQFFGPGTRLTVL.

CDR3 sequence reads: CASSLERDSPLHF. The CDR3 DNA reads TGTGCCAGCAGCTTAGAACGGGATTCACCCCTCCACTTT. The chain carries TRBV11-2 and TRBJ1-6; D is unclear. The germline gives CDR1 SGHAT, CDR2 FQNNGV. Trimming took 0 bases from V and 8 from J, leaving 5 bases between them. The CDR3 has 13 amino acids.

The chain links TRBV20-1 to TRBJ2-2; D might be TRBD1 (5 bases). V shed 3 bases and J shed 1 base, with 9 bases lying between them. Germline V gene data show CDR1 as DFQATT and CDR2 as SNEGSKA (reference sequence). CDR3 length: 14 residues. The CDR3 here is CSASRGGNTGELFF. CDR3 bases: TGCAGTGCTAGTAGGGGTGGGAACACCGGGGAGCTGTTTTTT.

J is TRBJ1-1 and V is TRBV5-1, with D uncertain. The length of the CDR3 is 14 residues. V lost 2 bases and J 1 base, leaving 9 bases between the germline ends. Germline-derived CDR1 and CDR2 are SGHRS and YFSETQ. The CDR3 protein is CASSFQAENTEAFF. The CDR3 DNA is TGCGCCAGCAGCTTTCAGGCTGAGAACACTGAAGCTTTCTTT.

The chain has TRBV3-1 (or the pseudogene TRBV3-2) and TRBJ2-2; TRBD2 matches at 8 bases. CDR1 and CDR2 from the germline V gene are LGHDT and YNNKEL (reference sequence). The CDR3 runs 16 residues. V was clipped by 2 bases and J by 1 base; unmatched bases: 3. CDR3 nucleotides: TGTGCCAGCAGCCAACGACTAGCGATGAACACCGGGGAGCTGTTTTTT. Protein sequence: CASSQRLAMNTGELFF.

The chain links TRBV18 to TRBJ1-6; tentatively, D is TRBD1 (6 bases). The CDR3 is 16 amino acids. The germline V gene has CDR1 KGHSH and CDR2 LQKENI. Trimming shortened V by 1 base and J by 5 bases, and 12 bases separated the two germline ends. The CDR3 bases are TGTGCCAGCTCACCACTCCTCGGACAGAATAATTCACCCCTCCACTTT. It specifies CASSPLLGQNNSPLHF.

The chain links TRBV15 to TRBJ2-7, with 10 nucleotides matching TRBD1. Germline V CDR1 and CDR2: LNHNV, YYDKDF (reference sequence). V shed 5 bases and J 4 bases; nucleotides not matched to a gene: 8. The CDR3 extends over 15 amino acids. The CDR3 reads CATSGSGTGAYEQYF. Written as DNA, the CDR3 is TGTGCCACCAGCGGTTCCGGGACAGGGGCATACGAGCAGTACTTC.

V and J are TRBV29-1 and TRBJ1-3; 8 positions match TRBD1. The CDR3 covers 14 residues. J lost 6 bases, V lost 3 bases, and 7 bases had no gene match. Germline CDR1 SQVTM, CDR2 ANQGSEA. CDR3 sequence: CSVDYGRGPNTIYF. DNA for the CDR3: TGCAGCGTTGACTATGGCAGGGGGCCAAACACCATATATTTT.

The V gene is TRBV29-1, the J gene TRBJ2-1; 10 nucleotides agree with TRBD2. This CDR3 is 16 amino acids long. Germline V CDR1 and CDR2: SQVTM, ANQGSEA. V dropped 3 bases and J dropped 0; count of bases not matched to a gene: 5. CDR3 sequence (DNA): TGCAGCGTTGATTCTAGCGGGAGCAGCTCCTACAATGAGCAGTTCTTC. This sequence encodes CSVDSSGSSSYNEQFF.

On this clone: Distinct nucleotide sequences in the sample also encode this CDR3. CDR3 in DNA: TGTGCCAGCAGTGTCCGTTATGGCTACACCTTC. Translation: CASSVRYGYTF. V usage is TRBV2 and J usage is TRBJ1-2; D not resolved. Germline assignment: CDR1 SNHLY and CDR2 FYNNEI. Between the trimmed V and J ends, which lost 4 bases and 5 bases, there was a span of 5 bases. This CDR3 has 11 residues.

Ten or more counts support this clone. The V call is TRBV27, the J call TRBJ2-1; TRBD2 agrees at 11 bases. The CDR3 loop spans 15 amino acids. The V and J ends lost 0 bases and 9 bases, in that order; junction bases with no gene match: 4. The germline V gene has CDR1 MNHEY and CDR2 SMNVEV (reference sequence). The CDR3 protein is CASSLSSGRAGEQFF. CDR3 bases: TGTGCCAGCAGTTTATCTAGCGGGAGGGCGGGTGAGCAGTTCTTC.

The rearrangement uses TRBV19 and TRBJ2-3, with D possibly TRBD1 on 6 matching bases. Trimming shortened V by 6 bases and J by 3 bases, and 19 bases separated the two germline ends. Per germline, CDR1 LNHDA and CDR2 SQIVND (reference sequence). The CDR3 runs to 16 residues. This CDR3 reads CASSLAGAPTTDTQYF. The CDR3 nucleotides read TGTGCCAGTAGCCTCGCAGGGGCACCCACTACAGATACGCAGTATTTT.

The chain uses TRBV19 and TRBJ1-3, with 12 bases identical to TRBD1. The germline gives CDR1 LNHDA, CDR2 SQIVND (reference sequence). V lost 11 bases and J lost 4; bases outside the gene matches: 12. The CDR3 is 16 residues long. The CDR3 is CAARDRGLGGGNTIYF. CDR3 DNA: TGTGCCGCGAGGGACAGGGGGCTAGGTGGAGGAAACACCATATATTTT.

The rearrangement links TRBV9 to TRBJ2-3; D gene ambiguous. The CDR3 loop spans 15 amino acids. CDR1 and CDR2 from the germline V gene are SGDLS and YYNGEE. Trimming took 2 bases from V and 2 from J, leaving 12 bases between them. This chain's CDR3 is CASSVSQLDTDTQYF. The CDR3 DNA reads TGTGCCAGCAGCGTTTCCCAACTTGACACAGATACGCAGTATTTT. Using reference TRBV9 and TRBJ2-3 for the parts outside the CDR3, the full variable domain is DSGVTQTPKHLITATGQRVTLRCSPRSGDLSVYWYQQSLDQGLQFLIQYYNGEERAKGNILERFSAQQFPDLHSELNLSSLELGDSALYFCASSVSQLDTDTQYFGPGTRLTVL.

The chain joins TRBV19 to TRBJ1-1; no clear D. The CDR3 is made up of 15 amino acids. Germline-derived CDR1 and CDR2 are LNHDA and SQIVND (reference sequence). The ends were cut back, 7 bases at V and 1 base at J, with 16 bases in the middle. CDR3 in amino acids: CASTNSRPPNTEAFF. The CDR3 DNA reads TGTGCCAGTACGAACTCGAGGCCCCCGAACACTGAAGCTTTCTTT.

This clone has just a few counts. This chain joins TRBV24-1 and TRBJ2-3; 15 bases are a match to TRBD2. CDR3 length equals 17 residues. CDR1 KGHDR and CDR2 SFDVKD come from the germline V gene. Unmatched junction bases numbered 3, after V lost 3 bases and J lost 3 bases. The CDR3 nucleotides are TGTGCCACCAGTGATCGGACTAGCGGGAGGGAAACAGATACGCAGTATTTT. Amino acids: CATSDRTSGRETDTQYF.

This rearrangement joins TRBV2 to TRBJ1-5; D is undetermined. This CDR3 spans 12 amino acids. V was trimmed by 11 bases and J by 4 bases, leaving 12 bases between them. Looked up from germline, CDR1 is SNHLY and CDR2 is FYNNEI. CDR3 region: CASSPGNQPQHF. The CDR3 DNA sequence: TGTGCCTCCAGCCCGGGAAATCAGCCCCAGCATTTT.